This T cell receptor (beta chain) was documented in a study of shared clonotypes between healthy human individuals. Study-wide background: Researchers assigned three CD4 naive, three CD4 memory, two CD8 naive and one CD8 memory plate to each donor.

Genomic DNA from each subset was divided evenly over several immunoSEQ plates. Sequenced by immunoSEQ multiplex PCR; TCRdb stores in-frame clones only, minus some. In the table there are under 1,100,000 clones, approximately 76% of which are singletons. The donors were all Caucasian adults (living in Nashville, Tennessee). Points from the study as a whole: In contrast to clonotypes shared by all four donors, non-shared clonotypes had lower generation probabilities.

On this clone: Its antigen is as yet unknown.

Trimming removed 3 bases at V and 0 bases at J, with 8 bases between. This CDR3 spans 14 amino acids. CDR1 and CDR2 from the germline V gene are SEHNR and FQNEAQ (reference sequence). This TCR came from a man between 18 and 29 years old in good health. The sample consisted of memory CD4+ T cells sorted from blood. The subset: CD45RA-negative fraction. The genes are TRBV7-9 and TRBJ1-1; D remains unclear. DNA of the CDR3: TGTGCCAGCAGCTTTGAGGGTATGAACACTGAAGCTTTCTTT. It yields the protein CASSFEGMNTEAFF.